This TCR beta chain was captured in a study of T cells in Graves' hyperthyroidism and ophthalmopathy (dated by TCRdb to between 2018 and 2021). Broadly, across the study: Peripheral blood samples were taken at the time of initial diagnosis, prior to any treatment. The approximately 100 discovery patients were randomly divided into training and test sets at a 7:3 ratio. TCR Vbeta CDR3 sequencing of approximately 140 peripheral blood samples (over 40 ophthalmopathy, 75 or so hyperthyroidism and roughly 17 progressor patients) is reported in the paper. To identify distinguishing TCR V-J signatures, a discovery cohort of roughly 100 patients was used, comprising 40 to 45 with Graves' ophthalmopathy and about 59 with stable Graves' hyperthyroidism. Whether ophthalmopathy could be predicted prospectively was tested in an independent validation cohort made up of under 20 hyperthyroidism patients plus 17 patients who later progressed to ophthalmopathy. After sampling, hyperthyroidism patients received methimazole starting at 30 mg daily, and ophthalmopathy patients received high-dose intravenous methylprednisolone. The study also compared thyroid tissue and blood T-cell repertoires from five or six Graves' hyperthyroidism patients. What the research found in general, with its limitations: Most expanded thyroid clonotypes (frequency above 0.001) were also detected in blood, a finding suggesting that blood repertoires may reflect thyroid immune responses. A model built on a 13 V-J signature distinguished ophthalmopathy from stable hyperthyroidism, reaching around 88% sensitivity and 81.08% specificity in cross-validation and 80%/75% in testing. No statistical method was used to fix the sample size in advance, and group allocation was not hidden from the investigators. In validation, progression to ophthalmopathy was predicted by the model with about 70% sensitivity and 72.22% specificity, a median of 6.5 months before onset.

TCR beta CDR3 regions were amplified from RNA transcripts. A first-round RT-PCR of the TCR CDR3 used the HTBI primer set with the Qiagen OneStep RT-PCR kit. Libraries were constructed in a second round of multiplex PCR, after which size selection and purification were performed. Paired-end sequencing of the libraries was performed with 100 bp reads on an Illumina HiSeq2000. Concerning the study's data processing: SOAPnuke was used to process the raw data, throwing out any read that contained adapters or uncalled bases, had a mean Phred below 15, or lacked an exact constant-primer or identifier match. COPE v1.2.5 was used to merge the high-quality paired reads, and each unique nucleotide sequence was defined as a clonotype. MiTCR v1.1 was used to align clonotypes to the IMGT TRBV, TRBD and TRBJ reference segments. The analysis included only V-J combinations with a frequency above 0.0001, which together covered around 99% of the repertoires. The TCS score was defined as the ratio of F50 (clonal expansion) to E x V (chaos), calculated using BLOSUM62-based TCRdist between CDR3 peptides within each V-J. Welch's t-statistics and random forest reduced roughly 530 V-J features to some 14, which were used in a naive Bayes classifier (R e1071). Using fastp at Q25 and MiXCR, TCRdb reprocessed the public reads and kept productive beta chains. Under each unique CDR3 protein, matching rows form one entry showing the most common genes and DNA. It is TCRdb's table, rather than the study itself, that gives the V and J calls and clone size. This sample comprises around 600,000 distinct CDR3 sequences, about a sixth of them detected only once. The ten largest clones take up around 3.5% of the sample.

Ophthalmopathy patients had moderately to severely active disease, Clinical Activity Score of at least 3, NOSPECS grade of at least 4, and duration under 3 months. Any patient with an uncontrolled infection, another autoimmune disease, pregnancy or lactation was excluded. Diagnoses were based on clinical symptoms, serum thyroxine and TRAb, thyroid ultrasound and orbital computed tomography. Ficoll-Paque density gradient centrifugation was used to isolate PBMCs from under 11 ml of fresh peripheral blood. Trizol reagent was used to extract total RNA, and RNA quality was then checked on an Agilent 2100 Bioanalyzer. On this clonotype: Its antigen remains unidentified. No per-base quality is available; no much larger clone lies one base away.

V ends up 7 bases short and J 0 bases short, with an unmatched junction base count of 4. The germline V gene specifies WSHSY as CDR1 and SAAADI as CDR2. The CDR3 runs 16 amino acids, cysteine and phenylalanine included. The sequence is cut down to CDR3 DNA, 48 bases in frame from base 1. The sequenced sample consisted of blood. The chain is encoded by TRBV10-2 joined to TRBJ2-6; the junction holds 9 bases that match TRBD1. The clonotype originates from a woman in her thirties or forties with Graves' ophthalmopathy. The CDR3 amino acid sequence is: CASTDRGHSGANVLTF. The bases read TGCGCCAGCACGGACAGGGGACACTCTGGGGCCAACGTCCTGACTTTC.